This TCR beta chain was sequenced during a study of blood T cell repertoires in COVID-19. The wider study: The United States, Italy and Spain were the sources of the acute and convalescent COVID-19 samples. PBMCs, B-cell-depleted T cells, or T cells were the source of the cDNA or gDNA that made up the material.

The germline gives CDR1 SGHTA, CDR2 FQGNSA. The V end lost 6 bases, the J end lost 0 bases, and 8 bases lay between the germline ends. The CDR3 loop spans 13 amino acids. Enrolment of Seattle patients took place during active infection, and they were followed longitudinally. As originally analysed: Reference gene primer amplification yielded estimated nucleated cell counts. Sequencing was performed with immunoSEQ multiplex PCR; in TCRdb, only in-frame clones are kept and a portion is missing. The DNA was the basis for D and trimming; V, J and clone size are from that table. The profile shows tens of thousands of clones, about 74% of them singletons.

The rearrangement joins TRBV7-2 to TRBJ1-1; possible D gene TRBD1, 6 bases. Sequencing input: peripheral blood. The TCR sequence derives from a man between 65 and 85 years old with COVID-19, enrolled during active disease. CDR3 residues: CASRPGVNTEAFF. The DNA of the CDR3 is TGTGCCAGCAGACCAGGGGTGAACACTGAAGCTTTCTTT.